This T cell receptor (beta chain) was sequenced in a study of T cells in Graves' hyperthyroidism and ophthalmopathy. On the study more broadly: Staff took peripheral blood when the initial diagnosis was made, before any treatment began. Study-level findings and limits: Blood samples included most of the expanded thyroid clonotypes exceeding 0.001.

It was RNA transcripts that yielded the amplified TCR beta CDR3 regions. TCR CDR3 underwent first-round RT-PCR with the HTBI primer set. TCRdb reprocessed the multiplex PCR reads via MiXCR and lists one record per CDR3 protein. The sample records approximately 590,000 distinct CDR3 sequences, about a sixth being singletons. V trimming: 3 bases; J trimming: 3 bases; junction bases outside the gene matches: 14. The CDR3 covers 17 residues. PBMCs were obtained from approximately 9.2 ml fresh peripheral blood. As concerns this clonotype: The antigen is not known. A much larger clone differs from this one at a single base, so this may be a read error.

J is TRBJ2-7 and V is TRBV12-3 or TRBV12-4, with 7 bases matching TRBD2. Specimen: blood. This TCR was recovered from a woman aged 25 to 39 with Graves' hyperthyroidism. CDR3 loop: CASSFLSIGGSDYEQYF. Written as DNA, the CDR3 is TGTGCCAGCAGTTTTCTATCTATCGGCGGGAGCGACTACGAGCAGTACTTC.